This T cell receptor beta chain was recorded in a study of blood T cell repertoires in COVID-19. The wider study: PBMCs, B-cell-depleted T cells, or T cells were the source of the cDNA or gDNA that made up the material.

Per the authors' pipeline: How many nucleated cells were present was estimated from reference gene primer amplification. Repertoires were generated with immunoSEQ multiplex PCR, while TCRdb's copy carries only in-frame clones and drops some. That table furnishes V, J and clone size, whereas the DNA furnished D and trimming. Among more than 110,000 clones listed, approximately 87% were seen once. Germline V gives CDR1 SGHDT, CDR2 YYEEEE. V gave up 4 bases and J gave up 4 bases; unmatched junction bases: 7. The CDR3 is 16 amino acids. This chain uses TRBV5-6 with TRBJ2-7; TRBD2 aligns across 14 bases. The TCR originated in a woman aged 40 to 50 with acute or convalescent COVID-19. Sequenced material: peripheral blood. The CDR3 reads CASSPGTSGRGYEQYF. In DNA, the CDR3 is TGTGCCAGCAGCCCCGGGACTAGCGGGAGAGGGTACGAGCAGTACTTC.